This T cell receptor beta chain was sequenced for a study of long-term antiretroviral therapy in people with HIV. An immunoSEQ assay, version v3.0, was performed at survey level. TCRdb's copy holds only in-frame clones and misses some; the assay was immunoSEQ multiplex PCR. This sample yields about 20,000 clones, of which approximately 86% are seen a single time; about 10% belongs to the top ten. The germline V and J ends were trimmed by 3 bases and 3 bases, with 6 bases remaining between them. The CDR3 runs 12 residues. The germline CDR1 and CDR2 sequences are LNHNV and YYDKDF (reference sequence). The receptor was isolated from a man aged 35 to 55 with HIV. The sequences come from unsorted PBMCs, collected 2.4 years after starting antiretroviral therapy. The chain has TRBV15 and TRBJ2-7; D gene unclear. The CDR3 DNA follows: TGTGCCACCAGCAGCGATTTCTACGAGCAGTACTTC. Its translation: CATSSDFYEQYF.